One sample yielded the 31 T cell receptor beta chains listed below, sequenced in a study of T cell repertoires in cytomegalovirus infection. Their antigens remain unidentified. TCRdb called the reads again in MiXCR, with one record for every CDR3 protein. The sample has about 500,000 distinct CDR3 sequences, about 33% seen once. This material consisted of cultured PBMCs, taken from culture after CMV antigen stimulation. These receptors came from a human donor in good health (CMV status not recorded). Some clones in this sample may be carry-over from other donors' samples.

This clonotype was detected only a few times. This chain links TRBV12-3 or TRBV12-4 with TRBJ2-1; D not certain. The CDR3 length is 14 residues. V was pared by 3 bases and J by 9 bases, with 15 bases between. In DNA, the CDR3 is TGTGCCAGCAGTTTTAAGACCCCAGGACCTGAGCAGTTCTTC. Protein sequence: CASSFKTPGPEQFF.

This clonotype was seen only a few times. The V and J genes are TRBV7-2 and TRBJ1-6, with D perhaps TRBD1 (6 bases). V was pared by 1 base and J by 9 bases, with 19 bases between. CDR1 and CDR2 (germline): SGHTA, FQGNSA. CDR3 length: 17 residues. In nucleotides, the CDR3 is TGTGCCAGCAGCTTAGGTATCAGGGGCGTTCAGGGTTCACCCCTCCACTTT. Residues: CASSLGIRGVQGSPLHF.

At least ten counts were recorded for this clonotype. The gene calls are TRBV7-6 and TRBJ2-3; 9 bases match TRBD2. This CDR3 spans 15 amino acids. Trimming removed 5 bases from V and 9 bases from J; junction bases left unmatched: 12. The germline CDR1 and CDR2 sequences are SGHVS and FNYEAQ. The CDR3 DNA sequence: TGTGCCAGCAGCACCAGGGCGGGAGGGCCCTGGACGCAGTATTTT. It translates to CASSTRAGGPWTQYF.

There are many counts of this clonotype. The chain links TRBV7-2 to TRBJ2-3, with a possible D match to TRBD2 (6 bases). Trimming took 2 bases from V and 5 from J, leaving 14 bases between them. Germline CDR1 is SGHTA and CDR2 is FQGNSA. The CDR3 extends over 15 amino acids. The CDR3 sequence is CASSLPEGVVDTQYF. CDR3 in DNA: TGTGCCAGCAGCTTACCGGAGGGAGTGGTAGATACGCAGTATTTT.

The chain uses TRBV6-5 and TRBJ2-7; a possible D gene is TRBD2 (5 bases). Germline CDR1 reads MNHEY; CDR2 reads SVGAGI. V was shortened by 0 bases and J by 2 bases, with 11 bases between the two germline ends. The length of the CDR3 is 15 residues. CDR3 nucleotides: TGTGCCAGCAGTTACTCAGAGCGGAGCCCCTACGAGCAGTACTTC. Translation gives CASSYSERSPYEQYF.

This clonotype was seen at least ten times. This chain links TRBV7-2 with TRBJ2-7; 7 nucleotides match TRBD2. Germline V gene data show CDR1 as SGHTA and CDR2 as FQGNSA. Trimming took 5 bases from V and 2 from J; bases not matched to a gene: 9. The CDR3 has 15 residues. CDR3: CASSPTTSSPYEQYF. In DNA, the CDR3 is TGTGCCAGCAGCCCAACGACTAGCAGCCCCTACGAGCAGTACTTC.

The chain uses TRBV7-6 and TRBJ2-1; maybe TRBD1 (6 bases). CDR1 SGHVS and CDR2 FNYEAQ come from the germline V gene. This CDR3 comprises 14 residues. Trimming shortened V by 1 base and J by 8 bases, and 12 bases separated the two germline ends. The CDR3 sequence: CASSLEGVMYEQFF. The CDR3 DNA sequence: TGTGCCAGCAGCTTAGAGGGGGTGATGTATGAGCAGTTCTTC. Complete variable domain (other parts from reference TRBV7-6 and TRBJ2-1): GAGVSQSPRYKVTKRGQDVALRCDPISGHVSLYWYRQALGQGPEFLTYFNYEAQQDKSGLPNDRFSAERPEGSISTLTIQRTEQRDSAMYRCASSLEGVMYEQFFGPGTRLTVL.

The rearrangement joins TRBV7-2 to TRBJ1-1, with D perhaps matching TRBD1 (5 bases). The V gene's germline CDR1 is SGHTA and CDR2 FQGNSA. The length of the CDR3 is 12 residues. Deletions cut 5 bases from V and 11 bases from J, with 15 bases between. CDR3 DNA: TGTGCCAGCAGCCCCGGGACCGTCCCGGCTTTCTTT. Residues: CASSPGTVPAFF.

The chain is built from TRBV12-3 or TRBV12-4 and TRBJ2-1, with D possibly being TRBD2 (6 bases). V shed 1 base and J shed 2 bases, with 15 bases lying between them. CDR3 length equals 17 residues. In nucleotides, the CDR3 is TGTGCCAGCAGTTTAGGCCGGGACTTCACCCCCTACAATGAGCAGTTCTTC. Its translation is CASSLGRDFTPYNEQFF.

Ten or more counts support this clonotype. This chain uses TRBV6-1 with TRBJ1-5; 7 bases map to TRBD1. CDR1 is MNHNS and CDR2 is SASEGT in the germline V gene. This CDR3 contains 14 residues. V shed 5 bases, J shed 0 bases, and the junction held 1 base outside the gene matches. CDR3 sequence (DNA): TGTGCCAGCAGTCGGGACAGTAGCAATCAGCCCCAGCATTTT. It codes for CASSRDSSNQPQHF.

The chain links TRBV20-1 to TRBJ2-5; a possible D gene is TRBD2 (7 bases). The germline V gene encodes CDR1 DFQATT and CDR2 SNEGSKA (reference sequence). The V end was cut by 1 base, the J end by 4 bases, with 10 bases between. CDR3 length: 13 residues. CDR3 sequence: CSARGAGAETQYF. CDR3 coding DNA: TGCAGTGCTAGAGGGGCGGGGGCAGAGACCCAGTACTTC.

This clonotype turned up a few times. In DNA form, the CDR3 reads TGCGCCAGCAGCTTGGCACCTAGCTCTGGACAGGGGGCAGGGCCCCAGCATTTT. Translation gives CASSLAPSSGQGAGPQHF. This sequence joins TRBV5-1 and TRBJ1-5; 11 positions match TRBD1. This CDR3 contains 18 residues. Looked up from germline, CDR1 is SGHRS and CDR2 is YFSETQ. The J segment lost 9 bases and the V segment lost 0 bases, leaving 14 bases of the junction unmatched.

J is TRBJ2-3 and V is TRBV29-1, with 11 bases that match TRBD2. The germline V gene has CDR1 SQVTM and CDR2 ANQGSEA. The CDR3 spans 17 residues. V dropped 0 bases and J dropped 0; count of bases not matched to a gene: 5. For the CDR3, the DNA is TGCAGCGTTGAAGACCCTAGGACTAGCGGGAGCACAGATACGCAGTATTTT. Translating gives CSVEDPRTSGSTDTQYF.

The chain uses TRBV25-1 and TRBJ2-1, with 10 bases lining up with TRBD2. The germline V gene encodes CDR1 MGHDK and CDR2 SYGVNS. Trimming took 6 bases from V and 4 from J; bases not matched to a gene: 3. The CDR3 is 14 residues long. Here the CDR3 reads CASRTSGAYNEQFF. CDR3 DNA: TGTGCCAGCAGAACTAGCGGGGCGTACAATGAGCAGTTCTTC.

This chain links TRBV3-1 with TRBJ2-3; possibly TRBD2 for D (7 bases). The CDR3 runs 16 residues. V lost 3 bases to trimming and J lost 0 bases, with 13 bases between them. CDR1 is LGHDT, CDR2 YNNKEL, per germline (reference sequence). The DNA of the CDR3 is TGTGCCAGCAGCCAGGGGGGGGGCCGAAGCACAGATACGCAGTATTTT. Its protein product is CASSQGGGRSTDTQYF.

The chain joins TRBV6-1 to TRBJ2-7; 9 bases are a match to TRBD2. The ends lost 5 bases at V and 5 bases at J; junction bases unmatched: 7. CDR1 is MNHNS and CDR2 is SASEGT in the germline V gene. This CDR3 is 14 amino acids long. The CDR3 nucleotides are TGTGCCAGCAGTCCCGGGACTAGCTTACACGAGCAGTACTTC. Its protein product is CASSPGTSLHEQYF.

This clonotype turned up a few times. For the CDR3, the DNA is TGTGCCAGCAGCCAAGATTCCCAGGCCCGGGATACGCAGTATTTT. Protein sequence: CASSQDSQARDTQYF. This chain uses TRBV3-1 with TRBJ2-3, with no clear D. Trimming stripped 0 bases from V and 6 bases from J, with 13 bases between. Per the germline V gene, CDR1 is LGHDT and CDR2 is YNNKEL (reference sequence). This CDR3 spans 15 amino acids.

The CDR3 reads CASSLGLVGSYEQYF. Here the CDR3 DNA reads TGTGCCAGCAGCCTCGGACTAGTGGGTTCCTACGAGCAGTACTTC. The V and J genes are TRBV7-2 and TRBJ2-7; 7 bases are shared with TRBD2. Germline CDR1 and CDR2: SGHTA and FQGNSA. Germline trimming cut 5 bases from V and 1 base from J; bases unmatched to any gene: 8. CDR3 length equals 15 residues.

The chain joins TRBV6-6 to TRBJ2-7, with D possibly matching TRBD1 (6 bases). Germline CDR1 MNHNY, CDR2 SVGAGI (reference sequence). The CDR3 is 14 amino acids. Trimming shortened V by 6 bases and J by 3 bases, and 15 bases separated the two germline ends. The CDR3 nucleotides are TGTGCCAGCAGCCACAGGGTGCCACACTACGAGCAGTACGTC. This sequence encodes CASSHRVPHYEQYV.

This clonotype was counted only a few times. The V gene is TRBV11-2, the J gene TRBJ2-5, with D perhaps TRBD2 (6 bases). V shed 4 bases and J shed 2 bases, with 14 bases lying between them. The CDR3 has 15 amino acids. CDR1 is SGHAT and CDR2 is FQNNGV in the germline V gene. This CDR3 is CASSWGTPRQETQYF. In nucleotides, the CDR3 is TGTGCCAGCAGCTGGGGGACTCCGCGACAAGAGACCCAGTACTTC.

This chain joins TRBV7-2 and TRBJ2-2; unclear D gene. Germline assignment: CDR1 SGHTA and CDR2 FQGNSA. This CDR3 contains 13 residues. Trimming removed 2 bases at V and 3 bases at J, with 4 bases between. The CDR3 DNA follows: TGTGCCAGCAGCTTAATATACACCGGGGAGCTGTTTTTT. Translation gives CASSLIYTGELFF.

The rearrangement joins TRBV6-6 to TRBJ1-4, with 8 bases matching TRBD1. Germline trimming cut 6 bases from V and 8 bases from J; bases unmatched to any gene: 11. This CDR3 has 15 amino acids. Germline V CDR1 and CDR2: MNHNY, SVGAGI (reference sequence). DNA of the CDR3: TGTGCCAGCAGCTACGGACAGGGCGGTGGAGAAAAACTGTTTTTT. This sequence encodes CASSYGQGGGEKLFF.

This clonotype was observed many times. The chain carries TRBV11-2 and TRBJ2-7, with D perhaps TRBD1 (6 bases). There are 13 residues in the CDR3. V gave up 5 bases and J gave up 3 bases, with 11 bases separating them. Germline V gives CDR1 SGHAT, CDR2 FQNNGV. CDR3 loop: CASSLRDNYEQYV. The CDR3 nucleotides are TGTGCCAGCAGCCTAAGGGACAACTACGAGCAGTACGTC.

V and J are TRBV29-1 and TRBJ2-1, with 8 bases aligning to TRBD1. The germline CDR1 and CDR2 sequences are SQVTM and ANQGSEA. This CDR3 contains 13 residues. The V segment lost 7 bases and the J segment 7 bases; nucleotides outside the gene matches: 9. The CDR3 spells CSAPRDRSNEQFF. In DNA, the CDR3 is TGCAGCGCCCCCCGGGACAGGTCGAATGAGCAGTTCTTC.

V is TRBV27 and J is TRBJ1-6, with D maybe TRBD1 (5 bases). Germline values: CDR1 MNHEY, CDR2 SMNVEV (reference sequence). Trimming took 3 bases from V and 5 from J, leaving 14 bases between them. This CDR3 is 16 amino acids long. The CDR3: CASSFQGQADNSPLHF. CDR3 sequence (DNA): TGTGCCAGCAGTTTCCAGGGTCAAGCGGATAATTCACCCCTCCACTTT.

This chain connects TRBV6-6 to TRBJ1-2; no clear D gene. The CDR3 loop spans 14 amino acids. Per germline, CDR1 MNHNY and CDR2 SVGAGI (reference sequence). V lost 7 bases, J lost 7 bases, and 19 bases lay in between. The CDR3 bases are TGTGCCAGCACCCCTGCCGGGGAAATTAGTGGCTACACCTTC. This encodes CASTPAGEISGYTF.

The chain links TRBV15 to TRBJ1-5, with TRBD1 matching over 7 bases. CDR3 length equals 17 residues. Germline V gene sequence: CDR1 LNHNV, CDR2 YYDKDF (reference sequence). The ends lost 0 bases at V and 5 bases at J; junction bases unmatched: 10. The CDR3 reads CATSRDQTGRSDQPQHF. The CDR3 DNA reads TGTGCCACCAGCAGAGACCAGACAGGGCGAAGCGATCAGCCCCAGCATTTT.

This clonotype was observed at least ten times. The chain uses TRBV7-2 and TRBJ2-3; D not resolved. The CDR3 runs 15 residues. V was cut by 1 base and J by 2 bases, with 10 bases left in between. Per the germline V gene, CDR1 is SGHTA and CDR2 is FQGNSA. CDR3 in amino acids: CASSLDRQNTDTQYF. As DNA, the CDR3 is TGTGCCAGCAGCTTAGATCGGCAGAACACAGATACGCAGTATTTT.

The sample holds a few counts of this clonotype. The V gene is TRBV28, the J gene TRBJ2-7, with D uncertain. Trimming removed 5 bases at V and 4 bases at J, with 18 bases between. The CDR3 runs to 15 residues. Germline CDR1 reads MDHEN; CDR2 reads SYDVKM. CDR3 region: CASSPPVGSSYEQYF. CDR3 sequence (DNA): TGTGCCAGCAGTCCGCCAGTCGGCTCCTCGTACGAGCAGTACTTC.

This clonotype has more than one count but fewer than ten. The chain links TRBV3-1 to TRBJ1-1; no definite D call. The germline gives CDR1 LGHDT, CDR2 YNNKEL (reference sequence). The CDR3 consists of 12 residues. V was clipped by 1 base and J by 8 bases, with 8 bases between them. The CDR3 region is CASSQGSQEAFF. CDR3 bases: TGTGCCAGCAGCCAAGGTAGTCAGGAAGCTTTCTTT.

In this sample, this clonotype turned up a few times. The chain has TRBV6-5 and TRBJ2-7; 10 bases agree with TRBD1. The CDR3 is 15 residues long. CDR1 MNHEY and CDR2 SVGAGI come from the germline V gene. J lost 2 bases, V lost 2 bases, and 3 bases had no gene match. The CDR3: CASSYGGTGAYEQYF. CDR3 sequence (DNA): TGTGCCAGCAGTTACGGGGGGACAGGGGCCTACGAGCAGTACTTC.